Listed below are T cell receptor beta chains from one sample, sequenced in a study of T cells in Graves' hyperthyroidism and ophthalmopathy. TCRdb reprocessed the multiplex PCR reads with MiXCR, giving one entry per CDR3 protein. The sample yields more than 500,000 distinct CDR3 sequences, about 15% seen once. Sequencing used blood. These receptors all stem from a woman in her twenties or thirties with Graves' ophthalmopathy. CDR3s include the opening cysteine and the closing phenylalanine or tryptophan. The D gene is left open where the match is weak. Clone size is shown for a subset of rows, as once, few, many or a class of expanded clone.

j_call | d_call | clone_size | v_call | cdr3_length | cdr3_aa | cdr3_nt
TRBJ2-1 | TRBD2 | . | TRBV4-3 | 15 | CASSHGTSAGNEQFF | TGCGCCAGCAGCCATGGGACTAGCGCAGGCAATGAGCAGTTCTTC
TRBJ2-2 | . | many | TRBV5-1 | 16 | CASSLIPVGSTGELFF | TGCGCCAGCAGCTTAATCCCGGTGGGAAGCACCGGGGAGCTGTTTTTT
TRBJ2-2 | . | . | TRBV30 | 14 | CAWSVYRNTGELFF | TGTGCCTGGAGTGTGTACAGGAACACCGGGGAGCTGTTTTTT
TRBJ2-1 | TRBD2 | . | TRBV20-1 | 17 | CSARDPSGIGSYNEQFF | TGCAGTGCTAGAGATCCTAGCGGGATAGGGTCCTACAATGAGCAGTTCTTC
TRBJ1-5 | . | many | TRBV12-3/TRBV12-4 | 15 | CASSLGVIGNQPQHF | TGTGCCAGCAGCCTCGGGGTGATCGGCAATCAGCCCCAGCATTTT
TRBJ2-5 | TRBD2 | few | TRBV3-1 | 16 | CASSLGVIAGEETQYF | TGTGCCAGCAGCCTCGGGGTAATAGCGGGAGAAGAGACCCAGTACTTC
TRBJ2-5 | . | many | TRBV7-2 | 14 | CASSKGISSETQYF | TGTGCCAGCAGCAAGGGTATTTCTAGTGAGACCCAGTACTTC
TRBJ2-1 | . | . | TRBV19 | 13 | CASARTSYNEQFF | TGTGCCAGTGCTCGGACCTCCTACAATGAGCAGTTCTTC
TRBJ1-1 | . | few | TRBV7-9 | 14 | CASDTGLRNTEAFF | TGTGCCAGCGACACAGGGCTGAGGAACACTGAAGCTTTCTTT
TRBJ1-1 | . | few | TRBV19 | 16 | CASSIVLRGVGTEAFF | TGTGCCAGTAGTATCGTTCTCAGGGGCGTCGGCACTGAAGCTTTCTTT
TRBJ2-2 | . | few | TRBV30 | 12 | CALRENTGELFF | TGTGCCTTGCGGGAGAACACCGGGGAGCTGTTTTTT
TRBJ2-1 | . | . | TRBV9 | 15 | CASSVGPGSYNEQFF | TGTGCCAGCAGCGTAGGGCCGGGGTCCTACAATGAGCAGTTCTTC
TRBJ2-3 | . | . | TRBV6-1 | 15 | CASRKTAGSTDTQYF | TGTGCCAGCAGGAAAACAGCGGGCAGCACAGATACGCAGTATTTT
TRBJ1-2 | . | few | TRBV6-5 | 13 | CASSRTRNYGYTF | TGTGCCAGTAGTCGTACTCGAAACTATGGCTACACCTTC
TRBJ2-7 | TRBD2 | few | TRBV20-1 | 13 | CSAGGRSEYEQYF | TGCAGTGCGGGCGGGAGATCTGAGTACGAGCAGTACTTC
TRBJ2-3 | TRBD2 | few | TRBV7-3 | 14 | CASSSGGGADTQYF | TGTGCCAGCAGCTCCGGGGGGGGGGCAGATACGCAGTATTTT
TRBJ2-2 | . | . | TRBV5-1 | 15 | CASSLEAPRNGELFF | TGCGCCAGCAGCTTGGAGGCCCCCCGGAACGGGGAGCTGTTTTTT
TRBJ1-2 | . | many | TRBV28 | 15 | CASSSRKTENYGYTF | TGTGCCAGCAGTTCCCGAAAGACTGAAAACTATGGCTACACCTTC
TRBJ2-1 | TRBD1 | few | TRBV19 | 17 | CASSTLGQESSYNEQFF | TGTGCCAGTAGTACCCTAGGACAGGAGAGCTCCTACAATGAGCAGTTCTTC
TRBJ1-2 | TRBD1 | many | TRBV30 | 15 | CAWSEGQGDNYGYTF | TGTGCCTGGAGTGAGGGGCAGGGGGACAACTATGGCTACACCTTC
TRBJ2-1 | . | . | TRBV6-5 | 13 | CASSYPSRQGKFF | TGTGCCAGCAGTTACCCCTCGCGCCAGGGAAAGTTCTTC
TRBJ2-1 | . | . | TRBV6-1 | 13 | CASSVGWGGEQFF | TGTGCCAGCAGTGTTGGGTGGGGGGGCGAGCAGTTCTTC
TRBJ1-2 | . | few | TRBV29-1 | 11 | CMFGGAEGYTF | TGCATGTTTGGGGGGGCGGAAGGCTACACCTTC
TRBJ2-6 | . | few | TRBV20-1 | 16 | CSARDGRASGANVLTF | TGCAGTGCTAGAGACGGCAGGGCCTCTGGGGCCAACGTCCTGACTTTC
TRBJ2-5 | . | . | TRBV7-2 | 14 | CASSSEIIRETQYF | TGTGCCAGCAGCTCTGAAATTATACGAGAGACCCAGTACTTC
TRBJ1-1 | . | many | TRBV29-1 | 11 | CSVVKDTEAFF | TGCAGCGTTGTGAAGGACACTGAAGCTTTCTTT
TRBJ2-1 | . | many | TRBV12-3/TRBV12-4 | 17 | CASSSAGLESSYNEQFF | TGTGCCAGCAGTTCCGCGGGACTTGAGAGCTCCTACAATGAGCAGTTCTTC
TRBJ1-5 | . | few | TRBV19 | 17 | CASSPSGLRVRNQPQHF | TGTGCCAGTAGTCCATCGGGGCTAAGGGTGAGAAATCAGCCCCAGCATTTT
TRBJ2-7 | . | few | TRBV5-1 | 16 | CASSFGDRASGDEQYF | TGCGCCAGCAGCTTTGGGGATCGCGCCTCGGGCGACGAGCAGTACTTC
TRBJ2-7 | . | many | TRBV30 | 13 | CAWSVAGAGEQYF | TGTGCCTGGAGTGTGGCAGGGGCTGGGGAGCAGTACTTC
TRBJ2-1 | . | many | TRBV7-9 | 13 | CASSREPNNEQFF | TGTGCCAGCAGCAGGGAGCCTAACAATGAGCAGTTCTTC
TRBJ2-2 | TRBD2 | few | TRBV6-5 | 17 | CASSYSTGLAGMGELFF | TGTGCCAGCAGTTACTCAACGGGACTAGCGGGAATGGGGGAGCTGTTTTTT
TRBJ2-1 | TRBD2 | many | TRBV20-1 | 14 | CSSTLAGAYNEQFF | TGCAGTTCAACCCTAGCGGGAGCTTATAATGAGCAGTTCTTC
TRBJ2-1 | . | many | TRBV2 | 12 | CAGRLGGNEQFF | TGTGCCGGGCGACTAGGCGGGAATGAGCAGTTCTTC
TRBJ2-2 | . | many | TRBV30 | 13 | CAWSRGPSGELFF | TGTGCCTGGAGCAGGGGACCGTCCGGGGAGCTGTTTTTT
TRBJ2-1 | . | few | TRBV25-1 | 14 | CASSGEVPYNEQFF | TGTGCCAGCTCGGGGGAAGTCCCCTACAATGAGCAGTTCTTC